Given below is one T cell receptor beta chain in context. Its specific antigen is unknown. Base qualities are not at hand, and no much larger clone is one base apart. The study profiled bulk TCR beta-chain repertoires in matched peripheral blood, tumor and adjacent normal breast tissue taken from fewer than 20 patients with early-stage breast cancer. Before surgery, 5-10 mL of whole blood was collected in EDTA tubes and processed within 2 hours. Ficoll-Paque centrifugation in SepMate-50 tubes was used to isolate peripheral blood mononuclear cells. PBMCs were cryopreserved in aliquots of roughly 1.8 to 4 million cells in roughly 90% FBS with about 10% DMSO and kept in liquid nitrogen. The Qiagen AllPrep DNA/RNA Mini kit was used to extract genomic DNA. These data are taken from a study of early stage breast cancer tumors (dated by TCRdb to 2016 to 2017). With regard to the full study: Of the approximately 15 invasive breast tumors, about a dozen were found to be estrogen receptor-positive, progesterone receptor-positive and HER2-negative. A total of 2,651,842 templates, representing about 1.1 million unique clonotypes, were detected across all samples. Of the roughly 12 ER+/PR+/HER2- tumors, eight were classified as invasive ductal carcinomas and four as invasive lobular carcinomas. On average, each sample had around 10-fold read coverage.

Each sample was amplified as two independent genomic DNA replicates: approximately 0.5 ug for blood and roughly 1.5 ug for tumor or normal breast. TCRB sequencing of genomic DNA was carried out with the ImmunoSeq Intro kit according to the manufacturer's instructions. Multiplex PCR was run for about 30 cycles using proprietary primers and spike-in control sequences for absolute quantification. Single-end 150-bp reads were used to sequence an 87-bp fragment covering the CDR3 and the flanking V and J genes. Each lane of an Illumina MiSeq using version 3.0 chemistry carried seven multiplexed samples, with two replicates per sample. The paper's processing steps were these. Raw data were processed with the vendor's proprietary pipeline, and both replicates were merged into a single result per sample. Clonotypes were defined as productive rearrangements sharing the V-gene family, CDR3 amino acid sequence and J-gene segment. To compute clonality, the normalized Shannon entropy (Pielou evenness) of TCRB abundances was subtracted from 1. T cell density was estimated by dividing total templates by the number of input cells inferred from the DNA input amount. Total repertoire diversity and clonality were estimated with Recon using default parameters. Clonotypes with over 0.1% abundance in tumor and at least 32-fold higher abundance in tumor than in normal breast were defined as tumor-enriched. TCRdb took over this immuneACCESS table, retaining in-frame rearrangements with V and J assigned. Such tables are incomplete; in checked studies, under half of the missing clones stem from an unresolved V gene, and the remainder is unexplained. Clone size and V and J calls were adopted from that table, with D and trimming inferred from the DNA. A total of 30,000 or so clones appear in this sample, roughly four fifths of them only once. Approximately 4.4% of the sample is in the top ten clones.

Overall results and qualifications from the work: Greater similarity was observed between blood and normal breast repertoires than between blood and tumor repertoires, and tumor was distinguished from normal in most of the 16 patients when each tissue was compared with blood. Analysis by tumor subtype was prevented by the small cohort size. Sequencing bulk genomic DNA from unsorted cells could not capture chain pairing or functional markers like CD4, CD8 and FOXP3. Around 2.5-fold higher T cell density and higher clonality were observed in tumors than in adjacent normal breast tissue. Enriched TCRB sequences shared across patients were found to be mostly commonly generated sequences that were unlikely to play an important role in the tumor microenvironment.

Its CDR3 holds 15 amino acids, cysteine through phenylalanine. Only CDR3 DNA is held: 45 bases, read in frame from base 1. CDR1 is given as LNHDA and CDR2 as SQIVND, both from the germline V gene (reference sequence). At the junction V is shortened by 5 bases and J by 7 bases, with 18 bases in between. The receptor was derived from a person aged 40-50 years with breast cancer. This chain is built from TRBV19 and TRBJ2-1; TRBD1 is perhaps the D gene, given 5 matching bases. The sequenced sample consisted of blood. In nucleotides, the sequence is TGTGCCAGTAGTGTTGCGTGGGCCAGGGATAATGAGCAGTTCTTC. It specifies CASSVAWARDNEQFF.